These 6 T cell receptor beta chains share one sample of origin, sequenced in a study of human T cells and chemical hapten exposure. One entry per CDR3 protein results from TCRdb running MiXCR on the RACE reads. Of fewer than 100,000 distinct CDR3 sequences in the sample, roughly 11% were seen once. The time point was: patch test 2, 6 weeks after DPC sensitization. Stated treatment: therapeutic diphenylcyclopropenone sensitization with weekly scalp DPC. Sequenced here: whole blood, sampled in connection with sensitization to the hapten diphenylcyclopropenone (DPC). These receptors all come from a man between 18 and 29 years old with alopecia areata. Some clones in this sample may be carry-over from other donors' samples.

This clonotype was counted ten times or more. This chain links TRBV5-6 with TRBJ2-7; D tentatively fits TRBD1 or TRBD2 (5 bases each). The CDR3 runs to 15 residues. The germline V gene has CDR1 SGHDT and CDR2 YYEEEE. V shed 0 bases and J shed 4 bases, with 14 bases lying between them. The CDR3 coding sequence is TGTGCCAGCAGCTTGGGGGCAGGGACGATGTACGAGCAGTACTTC. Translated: CASSLGAGTMYEQYF.

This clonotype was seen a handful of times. The chain's CDR3 is CASRIQGGNQPQHF. The CDR3 coding sequence is TGTGCCAGCAGAATACAGGGTGGCAATCAGCCCCAGCATTTT. This chain connects TRBV12-3 or TRBV12-4 to TRBJ1-5; TRBD1 might be the D (6 bases). There are 14 residues in the CDR3. V lost 6 bases, J lost 2 bases, and 11 bases lay in between.

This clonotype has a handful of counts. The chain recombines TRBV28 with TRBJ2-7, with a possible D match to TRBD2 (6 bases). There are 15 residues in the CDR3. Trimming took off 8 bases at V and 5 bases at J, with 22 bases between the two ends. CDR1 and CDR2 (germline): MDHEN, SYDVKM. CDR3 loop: CASAQTGTLGNEQYF. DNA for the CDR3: TGTGCCAGCGCCCAAACTGGGACTTTAGGGAACGAGCAGTACTTC.

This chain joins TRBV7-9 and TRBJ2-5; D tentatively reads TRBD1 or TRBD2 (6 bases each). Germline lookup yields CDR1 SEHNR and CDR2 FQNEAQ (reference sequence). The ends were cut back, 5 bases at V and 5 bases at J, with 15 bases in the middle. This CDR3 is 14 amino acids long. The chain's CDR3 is CASSPRGDRETQYF. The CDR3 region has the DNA TGTGCCAGCAGCCCAAGGGGGGACCGGGAGACCCAGTACTTC. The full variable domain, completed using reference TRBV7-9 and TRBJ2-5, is DTGVSQNPRHKITKRGQNVTFRCDPISEHNRLYWYRQTLGQGPEFLTYFQNEAQLEKSRLLSDRFSAERPKGSFSTLEIQRTEQGDSAMYLCASSPRGDRETQYFGPGTRLLVL.

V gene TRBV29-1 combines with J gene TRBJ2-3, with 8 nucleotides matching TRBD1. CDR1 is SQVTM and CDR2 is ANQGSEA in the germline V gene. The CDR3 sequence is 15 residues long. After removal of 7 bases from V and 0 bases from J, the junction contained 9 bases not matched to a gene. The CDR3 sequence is CSATGTGSSTDTQYF. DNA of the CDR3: TGCAGCGCTACGGGGACAGGTTCTAGCACAGATACGCAGTATTTT.

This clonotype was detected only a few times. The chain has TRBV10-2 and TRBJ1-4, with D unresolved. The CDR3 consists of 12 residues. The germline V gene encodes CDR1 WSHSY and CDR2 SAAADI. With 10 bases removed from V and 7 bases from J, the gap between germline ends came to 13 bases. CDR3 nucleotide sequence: TGCGCCACCAGCGTGTTCGGTGAAAAACTGTTTTTT. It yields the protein CATSVFGEKLFF.